Below are 5 T cell receptor beta chains sequenced from a single sample in a study of T cell responses to AZD1222 COVID-19 vaccine. Data came from immunoSEQ multiplex PCR; TCRdb stores just in-frame clones and leaves some out. The table lists under 120,000 clones, roughly 87% of them singletons. The sample was peripheral blood, taken 28 days after the second AZD1222 dose. These receptors all come from an adult who received the AZD1222 COVID-19 vaccine.

In this sample, this clone turned up a few times. V usage is TRBV6-6 and J usage is TRBJ2-2; tentatively, D is TRBD1 (6 bases). Germline V gene lookup returns CDR1 MNHNY and CDR2 SVGAGI (reference sequence). V lost 5 bases, J lost 7 bases, and 23 bases lay in between. The CDR3 runs to 17 residues. The CDR3 is CASSRLQGSTSLGELFF. The DNA of the CDR3 is TGTGCCAGCAGTCGTTTACAGGGAAGCACTAGTCTCGGGGAGCTGTTTTTT.

The V call is TRBV11-2, the J call TRBJ2-1; TRBD2 agrees at 10 bases. The V and J ends lost 3 bases and 8 bases, in that order; junction bases with no gene match: 4. The CDR3 runs 14 residues. Germline CDR1 is SGHAT and CDR2 is FQNNGV. The CDR3 nucleotides are TGTGCCAGCAGCTTTAGCGGGAGGAATTATGAGCAGTTCTTC. Protein sequence: CASSFSGRNYEQFF.

The V gene is TRBV30, the J gene TRBJ2-2; no definite D call. V was shortened by 0 bases and J by 0 bases, with 8 bases between the two germline ends. The CDR3 loop spans 15 amino acids. Per the germline V gene, CDR1 is GTSNPN and CDR2 is SVGIG (reference sequence). The CDR3 loop is CAWSVVYANTGELFF. Written as DNA, the CDR3 is TGTGCCTGGAGTGTAGTCTATGCGAACACCGGGGAGCTGTTTTTT.

The chain combines TRBV4-2 with TRBJ1-2; 11 nucleotides align to TRBD1. CDR3 length: 16 residues. Germline CDR1 and CDR2: LGHNA and YNFKEQ. V dropped 0 bases and J dropped 4; count of bases not matched to a gene: 4. The DNA for the CDR3 is TGTGCCAGCAGCCAAGACCGGGACAGGGGGTTCTATGGCTACACCTTC. Protein: CASSQDRDRGFYGYTF.

The chain carries TRBV2 and TRBJ2-7, with D unresolved. The CDR3 sequence is 13 residues long. Trimming took 4 bases from V and 3 from J, leaving 10 bases between them. The germline V gene encodes CDR1 SNHLY and CDR2 FYNNEI. The CDR3 region is CASSVGPHYEQYF. CDR3 in DNA: TGTGCCAGCAGTGTGGGTCCTCACTACGAGCAGTACTTC.